This T cell receptor beta chain derives from a study of OX40 agonist ivuxolimab in advanced cancers. Study at large: Dose-escalation patients' cancers were hepatocellular carcinoma, melanoma, renal cell or head and neck cancer.

Blood sampling was done at baseline, cycle 4 day 1, and cycle 7 day 1. About this clone itself: Its target is unknown.

V lost 3 bases to trimming and J lost 4 bases; unmatched junction nucleotides: 13. Germline V gene sequence: CDR1 SGHTA, CDR2 FQGTGA. The CDR3 is made up of 18 amino acids. Only in-frame clones appear in the TCRdb table, and some are missing; sequencing was by immunoSEQ multiplex PCR. Among over 45,000 clones, approximately 88% were seen once, and the ten largest hold roughly 3.4%. Regarding the study as a whole: At 0.1 to 3.0 mg/kg, CD4+ and CD8+ blood T cells expanded clonally by week 6.

The TCR comes from an adult with an advanced solid tumor such as melanoma, head and neck, liver or kidney cancer. The chain joins TRBV7-3 to TRBJ2-3; the match to TRBD2 covers 10 bases. Sequenced material: CD4+ or CD8+ T cells sorted from blood, taken in a trial of the OX40 agonist ivuxolimab. The CDR3 DNA is TGTGCCAGCAGCTTTGGGACCCGGGCTAGCGGGAGACCAGATACGCAGTATTTT. Amino acid sequence: CASSFGTRASGRPDTQYF.